A selection of T cell receptor beta chains follows, all from one sample in a study of T-cell memory formation after mild COVID-19. TCRdb itself ran the 5' RACE reads through MiXCR, one entry per CDR3 protein. The sample holds about 200,000 distinct CDR3 sequences; just over 9.5% are singletons and the top ten take 3% to 4.5%. The sequencing input was PBMCs or a T cell subset sorted from them (not recorded which). Every receptor here comes from a man aged 18 to 29 who had mild COVID-19 (a few samples of this study predate the infection). Cell type and time point are not known. The CDR3 runs from the conserved cysteine through the conserved F or W. The order of the fields is J gene, V gene, CDR3 protein.

>TRBJ1-4|TRBV4-3
CASSPSRDRVEKLFF
>TRBJ1-5|TRBV7-6
CASSPDRGTQHF
>TRBJ1-2|TRBV27
CASSTQTGGFFYGYTF
>TRBJ2-5|TRBV11-2
CASTPPTEQTQYF
>TRBJ2-5|TRBV27
CASSSGGETQYF
>TRBJ2-3|TRBV11-2
CASSFRWLGADTQYF
>TRBJ2-3|TRBV20-1
CSDLTSGDTQYF
>TRBJ1-1|TRBV7-9
CASSFPGTGTWNTEAFF
>TRBJ2-3|TRBV27
CATRRGGGLDTQYF
>TRBJ2-3|TRBV6-1
CASSEASRDRGRSTDTQYF
>TRBJ1-2|TRBV7-2
CASSSPLGTGGYGYTF
>TRBJ2-5|TRBV20-1
CSAGSAGRWQETQYF
>TRBJ1-2|TRBV7-2
CASSGVPGLNYGYTF
>TRBJ1-2|TRBV3-1
CASSQYRGTNYGYTF
>TRBJ1-2|TRBV5-1
CASSPTGASSYGYTF
>TRBJ1-2|TRBV5-1
CASSPRGKGDYGYTF
>TRBJ2-6|TRBV23-1
CASSRPRDSSSGANVLTF
>TRBJ1-2|TRBV20-1
CSAVTGENYGYTF
>TRBJ1-2|TRBV27
CASSPGTWGAFSGYTF
>TRBJ2-1|TRBV5-1
CASSLEGVDYNEQFF
>TRBJ2-2|TRBV4-1
CASSQDLPGRAGELFF
>TRBJ1-2|TRBV4-3
CASSQEPGSPRYTF
>TRBJ1-3|TRBV6-1
CASTFSGNTIYF
>TRBJ1-2|TRBV7-2
CASSSPALTGNPHYGYTF
>TRBJ2-5|TRBV29-1
CSAGTQETQYF
>TRBJ1-1|TRBV7-9
CASSRVGVNTEAFF
>TRBJ1-2|TRBV7-2
CASSSPTGYRWGYTF
>TRBJ2-7|TRBV5-1
CASSQNPGQSYEQYF
>TRBJ2-7|TRBV9
CASSARDRGYEQYF
>TRBJ1-1|TRBV6-5
CASKANTEAFF
>TRBJ2-2|TRBV6-5
CASQIRTGELFF
>TRBJ1-2|TRBV9
CASTQSVGGINYGYTF
>TRBJ2-5|TRBV20-1
CSAPDRAETQYF
>TRBJ2-7|TRBV6-1
CASSAGGGAYEQYF
>TRBJ2-1|TRBV12-3/TRBV12-4
CASSLGQDTYNEQFF
>TRBJ2-1|TRBV12-3/TRBV12-4
CASSSGLAGPSSYNEQFF
>TRBJ2-3|TRBV30
CAWRRGATDTQYF
>TRBJ2-1|TRBV2
CASNGVRRYNEQFF
>TRBJ1-2|TRBV5-1
CASSLFSNDYGYTF
>TRBJ1-3|TRBV20-1
CSARGSVGNTIYF
>TRBJ1-1|TRBV12-3/TRBV12-4
CASSFSGGGNTEAFF
>TRBJ2-1|TRBV29-1
CSVGRPNYNEQFF
>TRBJ2-2|TRBV18
CASSPNEGDTGELFF
>TRBJ2-1|TRBV3-1
CASSQDLTAYNEQFF
>TRBJ2-3|TRBV4-2
CASRGGGTDTQYF
>TRBJ2-7|TRBV4-3
CASSQQWGQEGEQYF
>TRBJ1-2|TRBV7-2
CASSRQGYGYTF
>TRBJ2-3|TRBV20-1
CSARVISTDTQYF
>TRBJ2-2|TRBV5-1
CASSWTVNTGELFF
>TRBJ2-1|TRBV5-6
CASSSLIHNEQFF
>TRBJ1-5|TRBV4-1
CASSQGANNQPQHF
>TRBJ2-3|TRBV29-1
CSASGGDTDTQYF
>TRBJ2-1|TRBV2
CASSEAGANYNEQFF
>TRBJ2-1|TRBV29-1
CSVAGTGADNEQFF
>TRBJ1-2|TRBV6-2/TRBV6-3
CASSPEGYYGYTF
>TRBJ1-2|TRBV5-1
CASSFPGAVPYGYTF
>TRBJ2-1|TRBV7-7
CASSLGLLGEQFF
>TRBJ2-6|TRBV25-1
CASSEYLGAGANVLTF